These T cell receptor beta chains were read from a single sample in a study of blood T cell repertoires in COVID-19. Profiling relied on immunoSEQ multiplex PCR, and the TCRdb table lists in-frame clones only, not all of them. The sample includes about 190,000 clones, roughly nine tenths seen only once; the top ten take 2% to 2.5%. What was sequenced was peripheral blood. Every receptor here comes from a man between 70 and 80 years old with active or convalescent COVID-19. Each CDR3 is given with its conserved first and last residue. A D gene is named only where the DNA matches it firmly. Clone size is given for some rows only: seen once, a few or many times, or a class if the clone is expanded.

clone size,J gene,V gene,D gene,CDR3 length,CDR3 protein,CDR3 DNA
-,TRBJ2-2,TRBV9,TRBD2,16,CASSVAPWGEGGELFF,TGTGCCAGCAGCGTAGCCCCCTGGGGGGAGGGCGGGGAGCTGTTTTTT
once,TRBJ1-5,TRBV19,TRBD1,14,CASSSQGGNQPQHF,TGTGCCAGTAGTTCACAGGGGGGCAATCAGCCCCAGCATTTT
-,TRBJ2-5,TRBV24-1,-,15,CATSDPPGAQETQYF,TGTGCCACCAGTGATCCCCCAGGGGCCCAAGAGACCCAGTACTTC
-,TRBJ1-4,TRBV30,-,17,CAWSSIRDNLGDEKLFF,TGTGCCTGGAGCTCCATCCGGGACAACCTGGGGGATGAAAAACTGTTTTTT
-,TRBJ1-3,TRBV4-1,-,15,CASSQEGISGNTIYF,TGCGCCAGCAGCCAGGAGGGTATCTCTGGAAACACCATATATTTT
-,TRBJ1-4,TRBV30,-,14,CAWSWGRVGEKLFF,TGTGCCTGGTCCTGGGGCAGGGTTGGGGAAAAACTGTTTTTT
-,TRBJ1-1,TRBV18,-,15,CASSPDDSLNTEAFF,TGTGCCAGCTCACCAGACGACAGCTTGAACACTGAAGCTTTCTTT
few,TRBJ2-2,TRBV13,TRBD1,15,CASSQMTGSAGELFF,TGTGCCAGCAGCCAGATGACAGGGAGCGCCGGGGAGCTGTTTTTT
-,TRBJ2-5,TRBV29-1,-,11,CSWLGRETQYF,TGCAGTTGGCTTGGGAGGGAGACCCAGTACTTC
-,TRBJ2-2,TRBV24-1,-,13,CASRDMNTGELFF,TGTGCTAGCCGGGACATGAACACCGGGGAGCTGTTTTTT
-,TRBJ1-6,TRBV3-1/TRBV3-2,-,14,CASSQVGRGSPLHF,TGTGCCAGCAGCCAAGTAGGAAGGGGTTCACCCCTCCACTTT
-,TRBJ2-7,TRBV4-3,-,14,CASSHDIHSYEQYF,TGCGCCAGCAGCCACGACATCCACTCTTACGAGCAGTACTTC
-,TRBJ1-4,TRBV7-9,-,15,CASSLAETGNEKLFF,TGTGCCAGCAGCCTCGCTGAGACAGGCAATGAAAAACTGTTTTTT
-,TRBJ2-1,TRBV24-1,TRBD2,16,CATSDPVAGGVDEQFF,TGTGCCACCAGTGACCCTGTAGCGGGGGGGGTCGATGAGCAGTTCTTC
-,TRBJ2-3,TRBV19,TRBD2,18,CASSSSSGGAGSADTQYF,TGTGCCAGTAGTTCGAGTAGCGGGGGGGCCGGTAGTGCAGATACGCAGTATTTT
-,TRBJ2-7,TRBV11-3,-,13,CASSRGGSYEQYF,TGTGCCAGCAGCAGGGGCGGATCCTACGAGCAGTACTTC
-,TRBJ2-2,TRBV5-4,TRBD1,15,CASSRGQGYTGELFF,TGTGCCAGCAGCCGGGGACAGGGGTACACCGGGGAGCTGTTTTTT
once,TRBJ1-2,TRBV30,TRBD1,14,CAWSLIDRGGGYTF,TGTGCCTGGAGTCTCATAGACAGGGGAGGAGGCTACACCTTC
once,TRBJ2-2,TRBV6-2/TRBV6-3,-,13,CASSGTATGELFF,TGTGCCAGCAGTGGAACAGCTACCGGGGAGCTGTTTTTT
-,TRBJ2-5,TRBV15,-,16,CATSRELAGSRETQYF,TGTGCCACCAGCAGAGAACTAGCTGGATCCAGAGAGACCCAGTACTTC
few,TRBJ2-3,TRBV6-2/TRBV6-3,TRBD2,17,CASSYILAGGPRDTQYF,TGTGCCAGCAGTTACATCCTAGCGGGGGGGCCGAGAGATACGCAGTATTTT
-,TRBJ1-3,TRBV7-2,-,15,CASSFGANSGNTIYF,TGTGCCAGCAGCTTTGGGGCCAACTCTGGAAACACCATATATTTT
-,TRBJ2-3,TRBV9,-,15,CASSLSPAGADTQYF,TGTGCCAGCAGCCTCTCCCCGGCCGGGGCAGATACGCAGTATTTT
once,TRBJ1-1,TRBV5-4,-,14,CASSLSRVDTEAFF,TGTGCCAGCAGCCTGTCCAGGGTCGACACTGAAGCTTTCTTT
-,TRBJ2-7,TRBV10-3,TRBD1,18,CAISESLSGTGGKYEQYF,TGTGCCATCAGTGAGTCCCTATCTGGGACAGGGGGCAAGTACGAGCAGTACTTC
-,TRBJ2-1,TRBV25-1,TRBD2,15,CASSVLAGLHNEQFF,TGTGCCAGCAGTGTTCTAGCGGGGCTACACAATGAGCAGTTCTTC
-,TRBJ2-5,TRBV5-1,TRBD1,16,CASSHPTGGDGETQYF,TGCGCCAGCAGCCATCCCACAGGGGGCGATGGAGAGACCCAGTACTTC
-,TRBJ2-1,TRBV27,TRBD1,15,CASTTPGTGVGEQFF,TGTGCCAGCACCACCCCTGGGACAGGCGTTGGTGAGCAGTTCTTC
-,TRBJ2-5,TRBV7-2,TRBD1,14,CASSLNQGVWAQYF,TGTGCCAGCAGTCTGAACCAGGGGGTATGGGCCCAGTACTTC
-,TRBJ2-7,TRBV5-6,-,17,CASSSERAEGAYYEQYF,TGTGCCAGCAGCTCCGAAAGGGCGGAGGGGGCCTACTACGAGCAGTACTTC
-,TRBJ1-3,TRBV6-6,-,17,CASSRSRDIHSGNTIYF,TGTGCCAGCAGCCGAAGTCGGGACATCCACTCTGGAAACACCATATATTTT
-,TRBJ1-6,TRBV7-6,-,15,CASSLRESGNSPLHF,TGTGCCAGCAGCTTACGAGAGTCGGGTAATTCACCCCTCCACTTT
-,TRBJ1-5,TRBV7-2,-,18,CASSPKAVTTYSNQPQHF,TGTGCCAGCAGCCCTAAAGCGGTGACAACTTATAGCAATCAGCCCCAGCATTTT
-,TRBJ2-2,TRBV5-5,TRBD1,12,CASRGQGRELFF,TGTGCCAGCAGAGGACAGGGAAGGGAGCTGTTTTTT
few,TRBJ2-3,TRBV29-1,TRBD1,13,CSVGTGSPDTQYF,TGCAGCGTCGGGACAGGGTCTCCTGATACGCAGTATTTT
-,TRBJ2-3,TRBV6-2/TRBV6-3,TRBD1,17,CASSYSPDRVGADTQYF,TGTGCCAGCAGTTACTCCCCTGACAGGGTTGGTGCAGATACGCAGTATTTT
-,TRBJ1-6,TRBV2,-,13,CASSEQYNSPLHF,TGTGCCAGCAGTGAACAGTATAATTCACCCCTCCACTTT